Listed below are T cell receptor beta chains from one sample, sequenced in a study of T cells in Graves' hyperthyroidism and ophthalmopathy. TCRdb passed the multiplex PCR reads through MiXCR, listing each CDR3 protein once. The sample lists about 700,000 distinct CDR3 sequences, approximately 14% occurring once. Sequenced: blood. These receptors came from a woman younger than 30 with Graves' hyperthyroidism. CDR3s include the opening cysteine and the closing phenylalanine or tryptophan.

J gene,V gene,CDR3 protein
TRBJ2-7,TRBV7-2,CASSFLALGFGNYEQYF
TRBJ2-5,TRBV6-2/TRBV6-3,CASLPSSPRETQYF
TRBJ2-7,TRBV20-1,CSFKGQASYEQYF
TRBJ2-2,TRBV11-2,CASSPQGLRFDSTGELFF
TRBJ2-7,TRBV30,CASFRDTAYEQYF
TRBJ2-7,TRBV27,CASSLEGGYLRIYEQYF
TRBJ1-2,TRBV15,CATSRGAGGPNYGYTF
TRBJ1-5,TRBV30,CAWSVSKWVGSNQPQHF
TRBJ1-6,TRBV27,CASSPGQGHNSPLHF
TRBJ2-7,TRBV27,CASSYAQSYEQYF
TRBJ2-1,TRBV6-2/TRBV6-3,CASRRPGLAGRLSNEQFF
TRBJ2-7,TRBV12-5,CASGLPASGSTYEQYF
TRBJ2-5,TRBV6-5,CASSYASLAAYQETQYF
TRBJ1-3,TRBV4-1,CASSHRGQEFGNTIYF
TRBJ2-1,TRBV20-1,CSATPGLADLNEQFF
TRBJ2-1,TRBV30,CAWGPGPQFF
TRBJ1-6,TRBV15,CATSRDWQESGSPLHF
TRBJ2-1,TRBV18,CASSPRGYNEQFF
TRBJ1-2,TRBV6-2/TRBV6-3,CASSSGQGVGGYTF
TRBJ2-1,TRBV7-2,CASSLAREGPNEQFF